This TCR beta chain was recovered during a study of blood T cell repertoires in COVID-19. Study overall: Acute and convalescent COVID-19 specimens originated in the United States, Italy and Spain. The cDNA or gDNA used as material had been derived from T cells, B-cell-depleted T cells, or PBMCs.

Study processing details: Amplifying reference gene primers gave estimates of nucleated cell counts. Method: immunoSEQ multiplex PCR; TCRdb's copy keeps in-frame clones and lacks some. Clone size and V and J calls were adopted from that table, with D and trimming inferred from the DNA. The sample includes about 160,000 clones, around 85% of them seen just once. Adults between roughly 18 and 89 years of age took part from about 24 US areas. Germline loops: CDR1 SGHRS, CDR2 YFSETQ. The CDR3 sequence is 19 residues long. J lost 3 bases, V lost 2 bases, and 14 bases had no gene match. Specimen: PBMCs or T cells enriched from blood (not recorded which). The receptor was isolated from a woman aged 40 to 50 with acute COVID-19. J is TRBJ2-6 and V is TRBV5-1; 7 nucleotides line up with TRBD1. The CDR3 bases are TGCGCCAGCAGCTTTACGGACAGGCGATCGATTAGTGGGGCCAACGTCCTGACTTTC. It specifies CASSFTDRRSISGANVLTF.